This TCR beta chain was found in a study of cytomegalovirus exposure and HLA in healthy donors. Study outcomes and limitations: The analysis excluded some indistinguishable V segments, including TRBV6-2 and TRBV6-3. Trimming of TCR beta V- and J-genes showed a link, identified in a later analysis, to a missense DCLRE1C variant.

Germline CDR1 reads LNHNV; CDR2 reads YYDKDF (reference sequence). Trimming removed 2 bases at V and 13 bases at J, with 9 bases between. The CDR3 runs to 12 residues. PCR amplification relied on 60 Vbeta primers (plus 13 Jbeta primers). TCRdb's table, derived via immunoSEQ multiplex PCR, lists solely in-frame clones and lacks some. The data hold 170,000 or so clones, with 75% observed a single time. A note on this clone: Its antigen is undetermined.

The gene calls are TRBV15 and TRBJ1-6; D remains ambiguous. Sequenced material: PBMCs. The clonotype was recovered from a male donor in good health and CMV-seronegative. The CDR3: CATSRTGVPLHF. CDR3 sequence (DNA): TGTGCCACCAGCAGAACGGGAGTTCCCCTCCACTTT.